Given below is one T cell receptor beta chain in context. The antigen it recognizes is unknown. At one end the junction does not follow the germline gene, possibly because of a read error. CDR1 and CDR2, looked up from the germline V gene (reference sequence), are SSHAT and FNYEAQ. The CDR3 spans 13 residues, from the cysteine through the phenylalanine. The CDR3 DNA has 39 bases and is translated from base 1. TCR CDR3 regions were amplified from genomic DNA by multiplex PCR using the deep immunoSEQ assay. Extracted genomic DNA from each cell subset was distributed evenly across all wells of several immunoSEQ 96-well plates, and each plate was treated as a replicate. For sorted subsets, approximately 200 ng of genomic DNA, equivalent to tens of thousands of T cell genomes, went into each replicate PCR. Purified libraries were quantified with a Qubit 3.0 fluorometer, sized on a Bioanalyzer 2100, and re-quantified with the KAPA Library Quantification kit. Every immunoSEQ 96-well plate was sequenced on a separate single-read 150-cycle Illumina NextSeq 550 flow cell. The original pipeline was this. Because the immunoSEQ output held only junctional sequences and lacked quality scores, the filtering could not match the filtering applied to full-length reads. Sequences were annotated with PyIR, a Python wrapper for IgBLAST v1.9, using IMGT germline references to assign V/J genes and CDR3. Any read was removed if the V/J assignment was weak (E-value above 1e-6), the CDR3 was missing, or the read contained stop codons, out-of-frame junctions, or ambiguous translated residues. V3J clonotypes were defined as sequences sharing an identical inferred V gene, J gene, and CDR3 amino acid sequence. To compute the percentage overlap between repertoires, the number of shared unique clonotypes was divided by the size of the smaller repertoire. Repertoire richness was assessed with RTK rarefaction, the Chao1 estimator, and Recon v2.1 estimates of unobserved clonotypes. Generation probabilities for all TCRbeta clonotypes obtained by the gDNA method from a handful of donors were computed using OLGA. The table was pulled from immuneACCESS by TCRdb, which kept in-frame rearrangements only. Such tables lose some clones; where checked, under half of the loss comes from unresolved V genes, and the rest has no known cause. V and J calls and clone size follow that table, whereas D and trimming were derived from the DNA. Within this sample are under 2,500,000 clones, with approximately 95% of them counted one time only. The ten largest clones capture less than 0.15% of the sample.

This sample stems from a study of shared clonotypes between healthy human individuals (dated by TCRdb to 2019 to 2021). Turning to the overall study: The cohort comprised two women and a few men aged 18 to 49 years. The study deeply sequenced blood TCR repertoires of five healthy adults to estimate repertoire size and the extent of clonotype sharing between individuals. For each donor, three plates each were used for CD4 naive and CD4 memory, two plates were used for CD8 naive, and one plate was used for CD8 memory. Each donor's leukapheresis produced roughly between roughly 0.9 and 8.9 billion PBMCs. To increase sequencing depth and limit assay-specific biases, TCR repertoire library preparation and sequencing were carried out by different laboratories using diverse techniques.

General study outcomes and caveats: Across four donors, approximately 4.9% of naive CD4, roughly 3.3% of naive CD8, 2.3% of memory CD4, and under 0.45% of memory CD8 clonotypes were shared. Rarefaction of sorted-subset datasets indicated incomplete sequencing despite the large sequencing depth. The genetic and exposure-history diversity represented was limited by the small number of donors. Pairwise subsampling led to the expectation that sequencing depth would affect the degree of clonotype sharing among donors. Compared with non-shared clonotypes, clonotypes shared by all four sorted-subset donors had higher generation probabilities. Naive subsets generally had larger estimated clonotype richness than memory subsets. Only blood was sampled, and tissue TCR repertoires likely differ from those in blood.

Healthy HIV-negative adults with no recently reported acute infections or vaccinations were included as donors. Every donor was a Caucasian adult living in Nashville, Tennessee, USA. Magnetic negative selection was used to enrich CD4+ T cells, after which naive cells were positively selected on CD45RA and the negative fraction became the memory subset. Blood was collected by leukapheresis, and PBMCs were isolated by Ficoll-Histopaque density gradient centrifugation and then cryopreserved in liquid nitrogen vapor phase. Analytical flow cytometry was used to check the purity and quantity of each magnetically sorted T cell population. Each sorted fraction had its genomic DNA isolated and then quantified by UV absorbance on a Nanodrop 2000c.

The sample was naive CD4+ T cells sorted from blood. In the paper's terms, the cell subset or site label means: CD45RA+ positively selected. The receptor was derived from a man younger than 35 in good health. The chain links TRBV7-7 with TRBJ2-1; possibly the D gene is TRBD2, per 6 matching bases. In nucleotide form, the sequence is TGTGCTAGCAGCCCGGGACTGTCCAATGAGCAGTTCTTC. Protein translation: CASSPGLSNEQFF.